These T cell receptor beta chains were read from a single sample in a study of CD8 T cells in ankylosing spondylitis. From the 5' RACE reads, TCRdb called clonotypes with MiXCR, one entry per CDR3 protein. The data contain around 120,000 distinct CDR3 sequences, roughly 15% of them singletons. Sequenced sample: blood, either unsorted or a sorted T cell fraction (not recorded which). The receptors shown here come from a female donor with ankylosing spondylitis or in good health (not recorded which). The conserved cysteine and the conserved F or W are not part of the CDR3 here.

V	J	CDR3
TRBV20-1	TRBJ2-7	SARASGNHEQY
TRBV3-1	TRBJ2-1	ASSLVTGPYNEQF
TRBV20-1	TRBJ2-5	SAQSVTLVQETQY
TRBV2	TRBJ2-5	ASSDGGIEAQY
TRBV12-3/TRBV12-4	TRBJ2-7	ASSLRDGPYEQY
TRBV12-3/TRBV12-4	TRBJ2-2	ASSPRQGAAGELF
TRBV6-5	TRBJ2-2	ASSYSGGVNTGELF
TRBV12-3/TRBV12-4	TRBJ1-2	ASSSDRGFGYGYT
TRBV12-3/TRBV12-4	TRBJ1-4	ASSKDRGLVNEKLF
TRBV3-1	TRBJ1-5	ASSQVIGDNQPQH
TRBV12-3/TRBV12-4	TRBJ1-1	ASSGQGDTEAF
TRBV7-7	TRBJ2-5	ASSLAASVQETQY
TRBV4-2	TRBJ1-1	ASQPSANTEAF
TRBV20-1	TRBJ1-2	SAGTQGFDGYT
TRBV11-3	TRBJ2-1	ASSLAGGSSGNEQF
TRBV5-1	TRBJ2-1	ASSLLQGINEQF
TRBV24-1	TRBJ2-2	ATSDFRGSNTGELF
TRBV27	TRBJ2-5	ASSLSVTDQETQY
TRBV7-7	TRBJ2-2	ASSLGRTGELF
TRBV6-1	TRBJ1-1	ASMWGDTEAF
TRBV29-1	TRBJ2-3	SGRVADTQY
TRBV29-1	TRBJ2-1	SVEITRYNEQF
TRBV6-1	TRBJ1-5	ASKADSNQPQH
TRBV5-1	TRBJ2-1	ASSPPGGGYNEQF
TRBV7-3	TRBJ2-1	ASSLKREAYNEQF
TRBV7-2	TRBJ2-2	ASSLRDTRTGELF
TRBV5-1	TRBJ2-5	ASSPGLAVQETQY
TRBV18	TRBJ1-1	ASSPRGDPGTEAF
TRBV5-1	TRBJ1-1	ASSLDPRNTEAF
TRBV5-1	TRBJ2-7	ASSLDRRAYEQY
TRBV20-1	TRBJ2-1	SATTGTMYNEQF
TRBV20-1	TRBJ2-7	SARDPRGQVYEQY
TRBV12-3/TRBV12-4	TRBJ1-3	ASSLPGQGFSGNTIY
TRBV12-3/TRBV12-4	TRBJ1-3	ASSTGGNTIY
TRBV5-1	TRBJ1-1	ASSVGDRSTEAF
TRBV10-3	TRBJ2-3	AISDLADSTDTQY
TRBV23-1	TRBJ2-5	ASSQFADTNGTQY
TRBV27	TRBJ2-2	ASTLRGRLNTGELF
TRBV7-3	TRBJ2-3	ASSGGGLSTDTQY
TRBV12-3/TRBV12-4	TRBJ2-1	ASRTGLAEINEQF
TRBV27	TRBJ2-7	ASSLTEGYEQY
TRBV9	TRBJ2-7	ASSVVPTSYEQY
TRBV4-2	TRBJ2-7	ASSQGRINSYEQY
TRBV15	TRBJ2-2	ATSRVKLSGELF
TRBV7-9	TRBJ2-2	ASSFGPGELF
TRBV7-2	TRBJ2-5	ASSGGETQY
TRBV15	TRBJ2-7	ATSSALESSYEQY
TRBV12-3/TRBV12-4	TRBJ1-3	ASSPRQVNSGNTIY
TRBV29-1	TRBJ2-3	STASTDTQY
TRBV7-2	TRBJ2-3	ASSLDRYTDTQY